Presented here are 9 T cell receptor beta chains from one specimen sequenced in a study of cytomegalovirus exposure and HLA in healthy donors. Some clones are missing from TCRdb's copy, which holds only in-frame ones; the method was immunoSEQ multiplex PCR. Altogether 45,000 to 65,000 clones are present, roughly nine tenths being singletons, with the ten largest covering 15%. Sequencing was performed on PBMCs. Receptor source: a young woman in good health and CMV-seronegative.

This clone has only one observation. The chain employs TRBV7-9 and TRBJ1-1; unclear D gene. This CDR3 spans 13 amino acids. Germline V CDR1 and CDR2: SEHNR, FQNEAQ (reference sequence). Trimming stripped 8 bases from V and 1 base from J, with 11 bases between. CDR3 protein: CASLLSGNTEAFF. The CDR3 region has the DNA TGTGCCAGCCTATTGAGCGGGAACACTGAAGCTTTCTTT. Using reference TRBV7-9 and TRBJ1-1 for the parts outside the CDR3, the full variable domain is DTGVSQNPRHKITKRGQNVTFRCDPISEHNRLYWYRQTLGQGPEFLTYFQNEAQLEKSRLLSDRFSAERPKGSFSTLEIQRTEQGDSAMYLCASLLSGNTEAFFGQGTRLTVV.

The chain carries TRBV4-3 and TRBJ2-2; the D gene is possibly TRBD2 (6 bases). The CDR3 contains 15 residues. V was clipped by 5 bases and J by 1 base, with 11 bases between them. The germline V gene encodes CDR1 LGHNA and CDR2 YSLEER. In DNA form, the CDR3 reads TGCGCCAGCAGCGTGGCGGGAAGGAACACCGGGGAGCTGTTTTTT. Translating gives CASSVAGRNTGELFF.

The gene calls are TRBV19 and TRBJ2-5, with 11 bases lining up with TRBD2. The junction had 7 bases not matched to a gene; V was cut back by 3 bases and J by 4 bases. The CDR3 covers 16 residues. Germline V gives CDR1 LNHDA, CDR2 SQIVND (reference sequence). In nucleotides, the CDR3 is TGTGCCAGTAGTATTGTTAGCGGGAGGGCCATAGAGACCCAGTACTTC. As protein: CASSIVSGRAIETQYF.

In nucleotides, the CDR3 is TGTGCCAGCAGCCCCAACAGGGGGCAGGTTAACTATGGCTACACCTTC. It translates to CASSPNRGQVNYGYTF. The chain employs TRBV14 and TRBJ1-2, with 9 bases fitting TRBD1. V shed 4 bases and J 1 base; nucleotides not matched to a gene: 7. Germline V gene data show CDR1 as SGHDN and CDR2 as FVKESK. The CDR3 contains 16 residues.

The chain combines TRBV19 with TRBJ1-2; TRBD1 is a possible D gene (6 bases). Trimming stripped 5 bases from V and 0 bases from J, with 10 bases between. This CDR3 region has 14 residues. Germline assignment: CDR1 LNHDA and CDR2 SQIVND (reference sequence). This CDR3 is CASSRDTANYGYTF. CDR3 nucleotides: TGTGCCAGTAGTCGGGACACAGCTAACTATGGCTACACCTTC.

J is TRBJ1-3 and V is TRBV7-9; 9 nucleotides align to TRBD1. J gave up 1 base and V 4 bases, and 5 bases lay outside the gene matches. Germline V gene sequence: CDR1 SEHNR, CDR2 FQNEAQ (reference sequence). CDR3 length: 16 amino acids. The chain's CDR3 is CASSSQGAQSGNTIYF. The CDR3 coding sequence is TGTGCCAGCAGCTCACAGGGGGCGCAGTCTGGAAACACCATATATTTT. Filled out from reference TRBV7-9 and TRBJ1-3, the complete variable domain reads DTGVSQNPRHKITKRGQNVTFRCDPISEHNRLYWYRQTLGQGPEFLTYFQNEAQLEKSRLLSDRFSAERPKGSFSTLEIQRTEQGDSAMYLCASSSQGAQSGNTIYFGEGSWLTVV.

This clone has only a few counts. The CDR3 spells CASSLRQASSYEQYF. The CDR3 DNA sequence: TGTGCCAGCAGCTTGCGGCAGGCGAGCTCCTACGAGCAGTACTTC. This chain links TRBV5-6 with TRBJ2-7; no clear D. The germline CDR1 and CDR2 sequences are SGHDT and YYEEEE. The CDR3 totals 15 residues. Trimming stripped 1 base from V and 0 bases from J, with 11 bases between.

V is TRBV12-2 and J is TRBJ2-5; TRBD2 is the table's D call, not checked against the DNA. TRBV12-2 is noted as a pseudogene. The CDR3 totals 17 residues. The CDR3 region has the DNA TGTGCAAGTCGCTTAGCAGGGACTAGCGGGAGGGATGAGACCCAGTACTTC. It is translated as CASRLAGTSGRDETQYF.

The count of this clone is one. The rearrangement joins TRBV6-4 to TRBJ2-3, with a weak D call TRBD1 (7 bases). From germline, CDR1 is MRHNA and CDR2 SNTAGT. Between the trimmed V and J ends, which lost 6 bases and 2 bases, there was a span of 15 bases. The CDR3 is 15 residues long. The CDR3 region has the DNA TGTGCCAGCAGCGGCGGGGACAGCGACACAGATACGCAGTATTTT. Translated, it gives CASSGGDSDTDTQYF.